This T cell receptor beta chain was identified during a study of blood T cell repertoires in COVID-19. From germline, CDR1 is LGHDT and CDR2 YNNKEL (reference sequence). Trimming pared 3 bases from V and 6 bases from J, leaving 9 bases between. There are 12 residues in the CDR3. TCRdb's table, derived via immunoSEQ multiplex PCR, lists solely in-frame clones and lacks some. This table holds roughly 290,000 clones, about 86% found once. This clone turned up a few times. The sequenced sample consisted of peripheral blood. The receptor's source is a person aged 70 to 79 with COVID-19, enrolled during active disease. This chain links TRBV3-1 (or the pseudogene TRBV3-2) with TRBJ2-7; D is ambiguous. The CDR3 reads CASSQPPGEQYF. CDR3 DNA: TGTGCCAGCAGCCAGCCCCCAGGCGAGCAGTACTTC.